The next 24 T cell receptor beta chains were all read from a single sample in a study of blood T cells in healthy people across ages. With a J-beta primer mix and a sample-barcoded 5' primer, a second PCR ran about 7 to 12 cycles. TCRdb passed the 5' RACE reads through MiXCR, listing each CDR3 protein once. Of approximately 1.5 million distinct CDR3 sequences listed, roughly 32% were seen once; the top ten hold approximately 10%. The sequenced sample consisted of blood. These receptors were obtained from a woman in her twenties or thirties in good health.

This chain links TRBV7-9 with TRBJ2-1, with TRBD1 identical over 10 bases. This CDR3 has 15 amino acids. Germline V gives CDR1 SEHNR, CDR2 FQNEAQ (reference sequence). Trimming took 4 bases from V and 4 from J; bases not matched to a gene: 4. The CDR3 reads CASSSGQGNYNEQFF. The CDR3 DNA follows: TGTGCCAGCAGCTCGGGACAGGGGAATTACAATGAGCAGTTCTTC.

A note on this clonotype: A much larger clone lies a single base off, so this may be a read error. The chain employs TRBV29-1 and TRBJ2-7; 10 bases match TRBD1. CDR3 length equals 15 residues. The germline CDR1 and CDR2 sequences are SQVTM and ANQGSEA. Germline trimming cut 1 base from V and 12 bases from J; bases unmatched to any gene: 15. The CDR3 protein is CSVEVTSGTGALRYF. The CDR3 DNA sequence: TGCAGCGTTGAAGTAACCTCCGGGACAGGGGCTTTGCGGTACTTC.

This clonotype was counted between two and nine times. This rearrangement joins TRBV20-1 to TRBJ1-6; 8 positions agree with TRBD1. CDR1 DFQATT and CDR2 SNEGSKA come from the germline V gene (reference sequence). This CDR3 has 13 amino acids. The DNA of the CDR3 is TGCAGCGCGATCGGGACAGGAAATTCACCCCTCCACTTT. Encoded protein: CSAIGTGNSPLHF.

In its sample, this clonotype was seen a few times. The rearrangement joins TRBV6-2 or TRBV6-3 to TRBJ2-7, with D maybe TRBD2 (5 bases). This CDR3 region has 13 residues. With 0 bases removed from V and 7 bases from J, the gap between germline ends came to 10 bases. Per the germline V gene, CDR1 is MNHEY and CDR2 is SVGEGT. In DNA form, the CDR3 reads TGTGCCAGCAGTTACTCCGGCGGGCGGGAGCAGTACTTC. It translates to CASSYSGGREQYF.

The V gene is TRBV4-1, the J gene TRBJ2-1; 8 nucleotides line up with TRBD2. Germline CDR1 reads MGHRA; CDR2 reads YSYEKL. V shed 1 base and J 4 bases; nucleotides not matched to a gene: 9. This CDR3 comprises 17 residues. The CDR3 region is CASSQAPGSGRYNEQFF. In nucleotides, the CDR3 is TGCGCCAGCAGCCAAGCCCCGGGGAGCGGGAGATACAATGAGCAGTTCTTC.

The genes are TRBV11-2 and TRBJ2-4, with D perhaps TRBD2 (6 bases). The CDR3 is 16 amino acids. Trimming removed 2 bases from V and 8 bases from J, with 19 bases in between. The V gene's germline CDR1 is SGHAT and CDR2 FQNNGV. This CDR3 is CASSLLWQGPGDIQYF. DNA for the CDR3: TGTGCCAGCAGCTTACTTTGGCAGGGCCCGGGAGACATTCAGTACTTC. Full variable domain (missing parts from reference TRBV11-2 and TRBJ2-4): EAGVAQSPRYKIIEKRQSVAFWCNPISGHATLYWYQQILGQGPKLLIQFQNNGVVDDSQLPKDRFSAERLKGVDSTLKIQPAKLEDSAVYLCASSLLWQGPGDIQYFGAGTRLSVL.

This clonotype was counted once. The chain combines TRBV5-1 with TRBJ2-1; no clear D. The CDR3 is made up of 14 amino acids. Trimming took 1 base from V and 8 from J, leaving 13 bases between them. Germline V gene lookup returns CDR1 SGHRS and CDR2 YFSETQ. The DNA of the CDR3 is TGCGCCAGCAGCTTGACATTTAGCATGCATGAGCAGTTCTTC. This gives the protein CASSLTFSMHEQFF.

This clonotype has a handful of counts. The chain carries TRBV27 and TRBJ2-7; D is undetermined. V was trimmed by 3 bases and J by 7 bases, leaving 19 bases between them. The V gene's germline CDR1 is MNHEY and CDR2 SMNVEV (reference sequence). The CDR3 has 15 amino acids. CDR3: CASSFGSPTFREQYF. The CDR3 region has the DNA TGTGCCAGCAGTTTCGGTTCTCCAACCTTCCGTGAGCAGTACTTC.

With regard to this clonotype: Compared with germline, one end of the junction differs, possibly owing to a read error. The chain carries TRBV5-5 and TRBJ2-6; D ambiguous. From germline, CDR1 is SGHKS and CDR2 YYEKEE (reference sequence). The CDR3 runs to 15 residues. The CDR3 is CAGSLWSSGANVLTF. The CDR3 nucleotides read TGTGCCGGCAGCCTGTGGTCCTCTGGGGCCAACGTCCTGACTTTC.

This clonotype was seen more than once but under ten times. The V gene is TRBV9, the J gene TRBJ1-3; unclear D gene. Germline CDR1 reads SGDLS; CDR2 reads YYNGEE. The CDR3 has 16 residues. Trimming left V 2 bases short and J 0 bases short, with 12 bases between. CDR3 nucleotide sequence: TGTGCCAGCAGCGTCAAGGGCGACCACTCTGGAAACACCATATATTTT. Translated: CASSVKGDHSGNTIYF.

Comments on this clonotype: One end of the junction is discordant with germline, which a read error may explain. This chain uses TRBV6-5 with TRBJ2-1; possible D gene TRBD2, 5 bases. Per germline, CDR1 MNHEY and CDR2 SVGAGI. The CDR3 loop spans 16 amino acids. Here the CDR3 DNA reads TGTGCCAGCAGCCGGGCGGGCATCCGTACTTACAGTGAGCAGTTCTTC. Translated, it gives CASSRAGIRTYSEQFF.

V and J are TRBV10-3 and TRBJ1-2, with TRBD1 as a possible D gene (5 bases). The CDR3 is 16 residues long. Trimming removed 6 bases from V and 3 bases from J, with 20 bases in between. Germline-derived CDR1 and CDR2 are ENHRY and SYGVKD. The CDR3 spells CAIRDFGTANDYGYTF. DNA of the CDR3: TGTGCCATCAGGGACTTCGGGACCGCTAACGACTATGGCTACACCTTC.

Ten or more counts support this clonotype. In DNA form, the CDR3 reads TGCAGTGCTAGCGTCAGCTCCTACGAGCAGTACTTC. It is translated as CSASVSSYEQYF. This sequence joins TRBV20-1 and TRBJ2-7; no clear D. This CDR3 spans 12 amino acids. Trimming cost V 3 bases and J 0 bases, with 6 bases left between them. Germline V CDR1 and CDR2: DFQATT, SNEGSKA (reference sequence).

CDR3 loop: CASSQDPAAAYGYTF. CDR3 DNA: TGCGCCAGCAGCCAAGACCCTGCGGCGGCCTATGGCTACACCTTC. The chain couples TRBV4-1 to TRBJ1-2; the D is unclear. The germline gives CDR1 MGHRA, CDR2 YSYEKL. V lost 0 bases, J lost 4 bases, and 12 bases lay in between. The CDR3 covers 15 residues.

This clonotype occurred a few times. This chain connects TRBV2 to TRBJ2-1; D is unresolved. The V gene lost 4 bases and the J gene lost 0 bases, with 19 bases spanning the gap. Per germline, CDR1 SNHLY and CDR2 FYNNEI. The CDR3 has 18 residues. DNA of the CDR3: TGTGCCAGCAGTGGTAATGCTCCCCCCCCACGCTCCTACAATGAGCAGTTCTTC. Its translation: CASSGNAPPPRSYNEQFF.

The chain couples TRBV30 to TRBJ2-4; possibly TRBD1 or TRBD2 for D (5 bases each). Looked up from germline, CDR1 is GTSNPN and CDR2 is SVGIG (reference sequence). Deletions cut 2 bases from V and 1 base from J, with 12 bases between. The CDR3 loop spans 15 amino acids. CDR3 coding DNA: TGTGCCTGGAGTCTAACCGGGACCGCCAAAAACATTCAGTACTTC. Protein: CAWSLTGTAKNIQYF.

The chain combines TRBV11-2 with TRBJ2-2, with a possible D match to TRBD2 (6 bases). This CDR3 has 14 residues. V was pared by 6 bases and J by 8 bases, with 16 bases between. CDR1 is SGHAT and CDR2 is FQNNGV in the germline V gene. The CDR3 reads CASRSRTTVGELFF. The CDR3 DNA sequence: TGTGCCAGCAGATCCCGGACTACTGTAGGGGAGCTGTTTTTT.

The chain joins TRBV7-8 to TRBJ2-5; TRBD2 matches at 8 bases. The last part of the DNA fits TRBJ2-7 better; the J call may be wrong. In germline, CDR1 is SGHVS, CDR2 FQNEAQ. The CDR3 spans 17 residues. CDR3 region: CASSLIPAGASLYEQYF. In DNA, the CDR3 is TGTGCCAGCAGCTTAATCCCAGCGGGAGCTTCACTCTACGAGCAGTACTTC.

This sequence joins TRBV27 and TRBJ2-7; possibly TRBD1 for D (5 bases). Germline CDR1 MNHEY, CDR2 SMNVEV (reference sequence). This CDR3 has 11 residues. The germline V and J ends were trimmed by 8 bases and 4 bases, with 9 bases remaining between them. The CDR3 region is CASGQAYEQYF. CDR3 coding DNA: TGTGCCAGCGGACAAGCTTACGAGCAGTACTTC.

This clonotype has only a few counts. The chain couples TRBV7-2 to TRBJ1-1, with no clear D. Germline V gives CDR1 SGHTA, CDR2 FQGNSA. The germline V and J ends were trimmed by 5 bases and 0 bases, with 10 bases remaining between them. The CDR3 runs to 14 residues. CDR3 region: CASSQRGLNTEAFF. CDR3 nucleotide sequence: TGTGCCAGCAGCCAAAGAGGTTTGAACACTGAAGCTTTCTTT.

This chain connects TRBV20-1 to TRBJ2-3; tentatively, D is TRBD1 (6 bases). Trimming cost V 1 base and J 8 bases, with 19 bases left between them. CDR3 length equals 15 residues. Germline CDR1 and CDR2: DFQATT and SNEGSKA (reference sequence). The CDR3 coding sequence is TGCAGTGCTAGAGTCGTGGGGGCGGCGTTAGGTACGCAGTATTTT. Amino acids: CSARVVGAALGTQYF.

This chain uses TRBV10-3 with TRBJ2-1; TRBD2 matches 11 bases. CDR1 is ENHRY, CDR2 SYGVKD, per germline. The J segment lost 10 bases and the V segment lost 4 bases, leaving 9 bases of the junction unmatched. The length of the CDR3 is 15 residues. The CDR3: CAISAGTSGTGEQFF. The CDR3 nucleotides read TGTGCCATCAGTGCAGGGACTAGCGGAACGGGGGAGCAGTTCTTC.

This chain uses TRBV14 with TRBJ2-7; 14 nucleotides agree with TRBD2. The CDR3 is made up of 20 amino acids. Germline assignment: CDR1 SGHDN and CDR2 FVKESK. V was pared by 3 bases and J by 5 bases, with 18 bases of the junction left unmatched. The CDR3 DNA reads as TGTGCCAGCAGCCATTCGACCCCGGGACTAGCGGGAGTCCCTGTCCACGAGCAGTACTTC. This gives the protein CASSHSTPGLAGVPVHEQYF.

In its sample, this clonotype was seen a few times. CDR3 coding DNA: TGCAGTGCTAGGACTAGGAGTTCCTACAATGAGCAGTTCTTC. Translation gives CSARTRSSYNEQFF. This chain connects TRBV20-1 to TRBJ2-1; D may be TRBD2 (6 bases). The CDR3 consists of 14 residues. Germline-derived CDR1 and CDR2 are DFQATT and SNEGSKA (reference sequence). With 3 bases removed from V and 1 base from J, the gap between germline ends came to 10 bases.